Included here is one T cell receptor beta chain sequence, with context. These data are taken from a study of T cells in Graves' hyperthyroidism and ophthalmopathy. Germline-derived CDR1 and CDR2 are LNHDA and SQIVND (reference sequence). V shed 6 bases, J shed 12 bases, and the junction held 10 bases outside the gene matches. This CDR3 contains 14 residues. Amplified regions were TCR beta CDR3 sequences from RNA transcripts. RT-PCR in the first round (using the HTBI primer set) targeted the TCR CDR3. MiXCR was run by TCRdb on the multiplex PCR reads, yielding one entry per CDR3 protein. The sample lists 550,000 to 600,000 distinct CDR3 sequences, 16% occurring once.

V gene TRBV19 combines with J gene TRBJ2-1, with 11 bases lining up with TRBD2. The sequencing input was blood. The sequence was collected from a woman in her late teens or twenties with Graves' hyperthyroidism. The CDR3 DNA reads TGTGCCAGTAGCGTACTAGCGGGAGACCACTCGCAGTTCTTC. This translates into CASSVLAGDHSQFF.